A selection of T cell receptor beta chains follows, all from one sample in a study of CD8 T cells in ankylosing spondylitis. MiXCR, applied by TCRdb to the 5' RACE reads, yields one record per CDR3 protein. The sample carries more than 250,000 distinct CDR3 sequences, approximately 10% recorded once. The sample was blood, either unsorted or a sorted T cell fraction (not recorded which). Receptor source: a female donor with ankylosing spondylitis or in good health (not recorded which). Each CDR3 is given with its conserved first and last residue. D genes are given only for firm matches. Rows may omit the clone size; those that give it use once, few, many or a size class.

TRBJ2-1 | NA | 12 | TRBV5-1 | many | CASSSQGNEQFF | TGCGCCAGCAGCTCACAGGGCAATGAGCAGTTCTTC
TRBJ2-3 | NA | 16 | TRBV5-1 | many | CASSLFGGDLTDTQYF | TGCGCCAGCAGCTTGTTCGGCGGGGATTTGACAGATACGCAGTATTTT
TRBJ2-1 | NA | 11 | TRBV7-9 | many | CASREGNEQFF | TGTGCCAGCAGAGAGGGCAATGAGCAGTTCTTC
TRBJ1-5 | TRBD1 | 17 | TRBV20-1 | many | CSARGDSWVNGNQPQHF | TGCAGTGCTAGAGGGGACAGTTGGGTGAACGGCAATCAGCCCCAGCATTTT
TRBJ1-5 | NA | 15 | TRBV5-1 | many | CASSLNGGVNQPQHF | TGCGCCAGCAGCTTAAATGGGGGGGTGAATCAGCCCCAGCATTTT
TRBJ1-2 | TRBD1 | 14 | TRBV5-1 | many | CASSAGQGSYGYTF | TGCGCCAGCAGCGCCGGACAGGGGAGCTATGGCTACACCTTC
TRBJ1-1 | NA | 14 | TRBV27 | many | CASSFATENTEAFF | TGTGCCAGCAGCTTTGCGACAGAGAACACTGAAGCTTTCTTT
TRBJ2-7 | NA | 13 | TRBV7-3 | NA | CASSYGLGGEQYF | TGTGCCAGCAGTTACGGTCTGGGCGGTGAGCAGTACTTC
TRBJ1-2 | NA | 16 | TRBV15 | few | CATSRGGQMINYGYTF | TGTGCCACCAGCAGAGGTGGGCAGATGATCAACTATGGCTACACCTTC
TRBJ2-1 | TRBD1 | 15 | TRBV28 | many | CASSHDRGSYNEQFF | TGTGCCAGCAGCCACGACAGGGGGAGCTACAATGAGCAGTTCTTC
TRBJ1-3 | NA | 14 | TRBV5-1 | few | CASGMDNSGNTIYF | TGCGCCAGCGGAATGGACAACTCTGGAAACACCATATATTTT
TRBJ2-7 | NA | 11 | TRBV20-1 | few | CSAPAAYEQYF | TGCAGTGCGCCCGCGGCCTACGAGCAGTACTTC
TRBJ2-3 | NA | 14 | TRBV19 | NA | CASSIRASTDTQYF | TGTGCCAGTAGTATACGAGCTAGCACAGATACGCAGTATTTT
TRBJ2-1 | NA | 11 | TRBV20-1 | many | CSAPGDNEQFF | TGCAGTGCCCCGGGGGACAATGAGCAGTTCTTC
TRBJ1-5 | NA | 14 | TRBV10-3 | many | CAISAGGSNQPQHF | TGTGCCATCAGTGCCGGGGGTAGCAATCAGCCCCAGCATTTT
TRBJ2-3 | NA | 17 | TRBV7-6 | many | CASRRYTYPSSTDTQYF | TGTGCCAGCCGGAGATACACGTACCCGTCTAGCACAGATACGCAGTATTTT
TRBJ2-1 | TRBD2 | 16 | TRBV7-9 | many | CASSLVLAGGYNEQFF | TGTGCCAGCAGCTTAGTTTTAGCGGGGGGGTACAATGAGCAGTTCTTC
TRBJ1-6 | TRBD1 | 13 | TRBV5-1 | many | CASGDRENSPLHF | TGCGCCAGCGGGGACAGAGAGAATTCACCCCTCCACTTT
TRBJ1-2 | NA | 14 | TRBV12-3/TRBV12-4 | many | CASSSGQGAYGYTF | TGTGCCAGCAGTTCCGGCCAGGGAGCCTATGGCTACACCTTC
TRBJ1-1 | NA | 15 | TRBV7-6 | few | CASSLADGRGTEAFF | TGTGCCAGCAGCTTAGCGGACGGACGAGGCACTGAAGCTTTCTTT
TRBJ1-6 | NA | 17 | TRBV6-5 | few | CASSSLRGGGYNSPLHF | TGTGCCAGCAGTTCCCTTAGGGGGGGGGGCTATAATTCACCCCTCCACTTT
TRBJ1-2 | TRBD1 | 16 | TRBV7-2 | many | CASSLGSTQGASGYTF | TGTGCCAGCAGCTTAGGGTCCACACAGGGGGCCAGCGGCTACACCTTC
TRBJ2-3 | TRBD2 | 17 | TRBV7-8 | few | CASSRGVSGGAGDTQYF | TGTGCCAGCAGCCGAGGGGTTAGCGGGGGGGCGGGAGATACGCAGTATTTT
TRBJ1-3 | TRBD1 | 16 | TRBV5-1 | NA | CASSWDRSRSGNTIYF | TGCGCCAGCAGCTGGGACAGGAGCCGCTCTGGAAACACCATATATTTT